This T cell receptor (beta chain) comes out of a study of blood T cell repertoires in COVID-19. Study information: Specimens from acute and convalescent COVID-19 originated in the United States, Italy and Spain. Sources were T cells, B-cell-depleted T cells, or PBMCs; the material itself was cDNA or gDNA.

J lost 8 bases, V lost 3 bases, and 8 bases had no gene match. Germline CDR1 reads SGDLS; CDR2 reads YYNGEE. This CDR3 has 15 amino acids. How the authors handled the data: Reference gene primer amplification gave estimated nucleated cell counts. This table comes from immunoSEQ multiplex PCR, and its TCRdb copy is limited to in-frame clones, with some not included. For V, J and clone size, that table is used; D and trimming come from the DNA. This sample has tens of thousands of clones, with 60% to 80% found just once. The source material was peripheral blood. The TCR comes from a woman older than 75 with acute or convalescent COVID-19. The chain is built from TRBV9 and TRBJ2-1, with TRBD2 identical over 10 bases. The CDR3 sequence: CASSDDSGRFDEQFF. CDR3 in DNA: TGTGCCAGCAGCGACGATAGCGGGAGGTTCGATGAGCAGTTCTTC.